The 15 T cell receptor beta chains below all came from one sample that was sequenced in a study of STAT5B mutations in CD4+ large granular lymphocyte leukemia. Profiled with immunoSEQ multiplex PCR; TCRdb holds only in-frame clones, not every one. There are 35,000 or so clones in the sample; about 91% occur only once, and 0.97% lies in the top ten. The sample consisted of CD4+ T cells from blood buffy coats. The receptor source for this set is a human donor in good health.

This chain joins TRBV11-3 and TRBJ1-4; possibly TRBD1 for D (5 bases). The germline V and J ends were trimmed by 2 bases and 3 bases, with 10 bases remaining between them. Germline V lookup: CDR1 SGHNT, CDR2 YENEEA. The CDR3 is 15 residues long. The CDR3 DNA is TGTGCCAGCAGCTTACTAGGGACGGCTAATGAAAAACTGTTTTTT. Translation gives CASSLLGTANEKLFF.

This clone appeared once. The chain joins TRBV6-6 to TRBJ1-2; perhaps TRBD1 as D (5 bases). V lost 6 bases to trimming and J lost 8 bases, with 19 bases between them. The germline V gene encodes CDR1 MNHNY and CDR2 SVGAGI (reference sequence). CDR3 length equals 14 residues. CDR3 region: CASRSDGGYGGYTF. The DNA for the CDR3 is TGTGCCAGCAGATCGGACGGGGGGTACGGGGGCTACACCTTC.

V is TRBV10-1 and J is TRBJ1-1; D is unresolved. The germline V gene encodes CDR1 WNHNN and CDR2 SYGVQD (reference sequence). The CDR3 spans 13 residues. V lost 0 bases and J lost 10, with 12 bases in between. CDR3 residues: CASSESARALAFF. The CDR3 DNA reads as TGCGCCAGCAGTGAGTCGGCGCGGGCCCTAGCTTTCTTT.

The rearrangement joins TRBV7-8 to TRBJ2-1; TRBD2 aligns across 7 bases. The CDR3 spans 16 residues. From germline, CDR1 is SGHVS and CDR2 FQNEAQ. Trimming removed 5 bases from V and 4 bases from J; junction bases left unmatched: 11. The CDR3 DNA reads TGTGCCAGCAGCCCATACACCGTAGCGGGTTACAATGAGCAGTTCTTC. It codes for CASSPYTVAGYNEQFF.

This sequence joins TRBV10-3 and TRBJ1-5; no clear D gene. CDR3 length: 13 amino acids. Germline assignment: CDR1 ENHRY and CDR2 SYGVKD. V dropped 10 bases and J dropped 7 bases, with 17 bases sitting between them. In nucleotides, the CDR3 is TGTGCCAGTAGGATGGGTGAAGGGCAGCCCCAGCATTTT. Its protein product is CASRMGEGQPQHF.

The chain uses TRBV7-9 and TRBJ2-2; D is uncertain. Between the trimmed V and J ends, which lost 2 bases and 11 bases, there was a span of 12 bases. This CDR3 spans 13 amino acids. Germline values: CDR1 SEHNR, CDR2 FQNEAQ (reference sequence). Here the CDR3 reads CASSLSSRNELFF. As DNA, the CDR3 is TGTGCCAGCAGCTTATCCTCCAGAAACGAGCTGTTTTTT.

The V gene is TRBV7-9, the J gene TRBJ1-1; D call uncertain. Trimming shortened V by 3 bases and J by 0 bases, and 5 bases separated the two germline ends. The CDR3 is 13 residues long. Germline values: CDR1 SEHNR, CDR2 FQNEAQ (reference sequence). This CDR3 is CASSFSLNTEAFF. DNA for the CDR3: TGTGCCAGCAGCTTCTCACTGAACACTGAAGCTTTCTTT.

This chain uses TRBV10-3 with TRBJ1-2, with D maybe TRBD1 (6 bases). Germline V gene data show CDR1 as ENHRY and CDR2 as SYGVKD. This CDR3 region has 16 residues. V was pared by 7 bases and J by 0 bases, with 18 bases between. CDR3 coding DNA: TGTGCCATCACTAGGGCAGGGGCCCCAGCTAACTATGGCTACACCTTC. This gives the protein CAITRAGAPANYGYTF.

The CDR3, as DNA: TGTGCCTGGAGTGTAGTGGGCTCTGAAGCTTTCTTT. It is translated as CAWSVVGSEAFF. The chain links TRBV30 to TRBJ1-1; D uncertain. V was trimmed by 0 bases and J by 6 bases, leaving 8 bases between them. This CDR3 is 12 amino acids long. CDR1 and CDR2 (germline): GTSNPN, SVGIG (reference sequence).

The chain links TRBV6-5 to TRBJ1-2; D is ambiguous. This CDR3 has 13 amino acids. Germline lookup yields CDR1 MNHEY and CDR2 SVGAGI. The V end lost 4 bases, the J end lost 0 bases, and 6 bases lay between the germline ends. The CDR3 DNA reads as TGTGCCAGCAGTTTATCAGCTAACTATGGCTACACCTTC. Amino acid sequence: CASSLSANYGYTF.

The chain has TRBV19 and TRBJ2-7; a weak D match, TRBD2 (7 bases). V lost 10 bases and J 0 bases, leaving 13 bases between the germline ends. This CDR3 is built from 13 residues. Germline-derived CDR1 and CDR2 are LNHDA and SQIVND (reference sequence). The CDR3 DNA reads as TGTGCCACCAAAGGGGGGGACTCCTACGAGCAGTACTTC. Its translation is CATKGGDSYEQYF.

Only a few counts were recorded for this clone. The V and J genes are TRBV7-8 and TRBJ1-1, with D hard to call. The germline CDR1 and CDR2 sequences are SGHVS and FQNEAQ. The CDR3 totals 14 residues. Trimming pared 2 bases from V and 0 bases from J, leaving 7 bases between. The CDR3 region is CASSLSGMNTEAFF. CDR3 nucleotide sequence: TGTGCCAGCAGCTTATCGGGTATGAACACTGAAGCTTTCTTT.

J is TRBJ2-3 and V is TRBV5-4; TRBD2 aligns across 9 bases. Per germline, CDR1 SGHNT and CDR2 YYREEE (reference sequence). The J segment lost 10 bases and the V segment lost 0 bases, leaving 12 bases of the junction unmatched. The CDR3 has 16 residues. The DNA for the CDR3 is TGTGCCAGCAGCTTGGCCACGCGGGGGGGAAGTACCGCGCAGTATTTT. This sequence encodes CASSLATRGGSTAQYF.

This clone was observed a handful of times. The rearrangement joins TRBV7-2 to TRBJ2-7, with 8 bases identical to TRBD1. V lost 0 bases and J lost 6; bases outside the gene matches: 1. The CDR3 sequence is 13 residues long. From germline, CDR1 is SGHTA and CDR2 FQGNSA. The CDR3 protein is CASSLADRGEQYF. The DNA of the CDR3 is TGTGCCAGCAGCTTAGCCGACAGGGGCGAGCAGTACTTC. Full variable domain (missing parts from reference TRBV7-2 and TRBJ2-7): GAGVSQSPSNKVTEKGKDVELRCDPISGHTALYWYRQSLGQGLEFLIYFQGNSAPDKSGLPSDRFSAERTGGSVSTLTIQRTQQEDSAVYLCASSLADRGEQYFGPGTRLTVT.

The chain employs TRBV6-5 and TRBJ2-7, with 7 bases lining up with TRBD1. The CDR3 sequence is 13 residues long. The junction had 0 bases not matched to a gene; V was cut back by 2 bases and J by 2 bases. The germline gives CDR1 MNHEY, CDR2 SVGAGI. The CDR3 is CASSYQGAYEQYF. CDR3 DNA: TGTGCCAGCAGTTACCAGGGGGCCTACGAGCAGTACTTC.